Listed here is a single T cell receptor (beta chain). What it binds is unknown. This sample stems from a study of cytomegalovirus exposure and HLA in healthy donors. Study findings and constraints: Follow-up analysis found HLA locus-dependent TCR association rates, highest for DRB1 and lowest for HLA-C. Reports credit the classifier with highly specific, highly sensitive diagnosis of cytomegalovirus status.

Losses at the gene ends were 4 bases for V and 7 bases for J; bases not matched to a gene: 8. The germline V gene has CDR1 SGHNT and CDR2 YYREEE (reference sequence). This CDR3 region has 16 residues. Primers for the PCR totalled 60 Vbeta and 13 Jbeta. The table came from immunoSEQ multiplex PCR; TCRdb's copy has only in-frame clones and leaves some out. The profile shows around 180,000 clones, about 80% of them singletons. Healthy donors of bone marrow made up the group. This sequence was found in a man in his 60s in good health and CMV-seronegative. Sequenced material: PBMCs. V usage is TRBV5-4 and J usage is TRBJ1-6; 10 nucleotides agree with TRBD1. CDR3 nucleotide sequence: TGTGCCAGCAGCCCCCGGACAGGGGGATCCAATTCACCCCTCCACTTT. As protein: CASSPRTGGSNSPLHF.